This T cell receptor (beta chain) appears in the sequencing data of a study of T-cell reconstitution after alpha-beta-depleted transplantation in children. The authors prepared the TCRbeta library with unique molecular identifiers. MiXCR, run by TCRdb on the PCR reads, gives a single entry per CDR3 protein. The repertoire includes approximately 270,000 distinct CDR3 sequences, around 25% of them detected once, and 4% to 6% sits in the top ten. The clonotype comes from a female patient between 2 and 15 years old who had a stem cell transplant for congenital amegakaryocytic thrombocytopenia, so the T cells may come from the graft donor. This specimen was PBMCs, mostly from graft donor cells, taken 360 days after TCRalphabeta/CD19-depleted stem cell transplant.

CDR3 nucleotides: TGTGCCAGCAGCCGCAGGGGGCCAGATACGCAGTATTTT. Residues: CASSRRGPDTQYF. The gene calls are TRBV6-2 or TRBV6-3 and TRBJ2-3, with 8 bases aligning to TRBD1. Germline CDR1 is MNHEY and CDR2 is SVGEGT. V lost 6 bases to trimming and J lost 4 bases; unmatched junction nucleotides: 3. The CDR3 is 13 residues long.